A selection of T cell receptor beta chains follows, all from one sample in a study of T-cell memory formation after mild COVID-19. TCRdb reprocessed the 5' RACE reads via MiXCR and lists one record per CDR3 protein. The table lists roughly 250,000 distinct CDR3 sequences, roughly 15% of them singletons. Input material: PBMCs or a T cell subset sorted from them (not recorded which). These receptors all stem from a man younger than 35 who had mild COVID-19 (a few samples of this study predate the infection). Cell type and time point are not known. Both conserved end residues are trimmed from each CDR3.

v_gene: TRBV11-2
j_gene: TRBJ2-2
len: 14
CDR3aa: ASSFGGAVNTGELF

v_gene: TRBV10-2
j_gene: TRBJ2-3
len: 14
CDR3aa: ASSAFIWVGTDTQY

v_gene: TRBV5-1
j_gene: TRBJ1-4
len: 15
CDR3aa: ASSPRQGVSTNEKLF

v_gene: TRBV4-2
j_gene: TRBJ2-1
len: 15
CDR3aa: ASSLRVAGGGENEQF

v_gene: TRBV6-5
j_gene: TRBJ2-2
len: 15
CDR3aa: ASRHVGGVLNTGELF

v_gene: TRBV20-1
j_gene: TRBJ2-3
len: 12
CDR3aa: SAQAFGVADTQY

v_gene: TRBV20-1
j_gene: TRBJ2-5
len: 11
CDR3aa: SAKSADQETQY

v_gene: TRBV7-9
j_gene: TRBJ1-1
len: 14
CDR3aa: ASSRSGGAQGTEAF

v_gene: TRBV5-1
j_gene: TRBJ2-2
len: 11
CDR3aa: ASSEGNTGELF

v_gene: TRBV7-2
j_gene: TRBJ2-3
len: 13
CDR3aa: ASSLRGGLADTQY

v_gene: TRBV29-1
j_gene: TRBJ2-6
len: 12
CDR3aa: SVEDISGANVLT

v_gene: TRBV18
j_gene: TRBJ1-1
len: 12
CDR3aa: ASSPTQGNTEAF

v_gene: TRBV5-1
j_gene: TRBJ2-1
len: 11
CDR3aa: ASSFPVYNEQF

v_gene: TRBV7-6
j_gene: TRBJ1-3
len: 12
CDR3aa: ASSLGVTGNTIY

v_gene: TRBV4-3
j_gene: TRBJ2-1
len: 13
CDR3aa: ASSPVGGPVNEQF

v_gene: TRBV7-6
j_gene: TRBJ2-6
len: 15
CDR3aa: ASSLVGWSSGANVLT

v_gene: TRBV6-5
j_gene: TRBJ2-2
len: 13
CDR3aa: ASSYGGENTGELF

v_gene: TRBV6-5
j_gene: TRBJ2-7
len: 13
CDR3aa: ASSYSIQGSYEQY

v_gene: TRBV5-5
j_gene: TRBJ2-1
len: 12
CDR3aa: ASRAGQGFEEQF

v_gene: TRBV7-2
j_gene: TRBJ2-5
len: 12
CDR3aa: ASSLDGGRETQY

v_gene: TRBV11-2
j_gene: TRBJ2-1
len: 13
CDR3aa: ASSLGGTPYNEQF

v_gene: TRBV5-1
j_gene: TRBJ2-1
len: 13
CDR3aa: ASSLQGQGPGEQF

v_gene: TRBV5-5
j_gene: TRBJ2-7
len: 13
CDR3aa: ASSSRGPSSYEQY

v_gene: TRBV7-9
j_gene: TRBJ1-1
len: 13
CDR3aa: ASSLGDLGGTEAF

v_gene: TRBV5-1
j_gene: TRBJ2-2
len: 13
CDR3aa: ASHWGTGKAGELF

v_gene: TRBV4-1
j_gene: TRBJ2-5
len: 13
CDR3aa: ASSQDPALGETQY

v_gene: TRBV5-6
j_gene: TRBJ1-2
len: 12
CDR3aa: ASSSKGPAYGYT

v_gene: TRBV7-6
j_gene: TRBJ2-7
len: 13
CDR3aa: ASSQDLHSSYEQY

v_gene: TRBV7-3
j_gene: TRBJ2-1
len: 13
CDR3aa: ASSSSLGSYNEQF

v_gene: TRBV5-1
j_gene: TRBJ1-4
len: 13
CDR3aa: ASSLVGTVDEKLF

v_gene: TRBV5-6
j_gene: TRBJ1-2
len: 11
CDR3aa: ASSLGGGYGYT

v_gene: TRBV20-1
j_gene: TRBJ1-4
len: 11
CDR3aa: SAKQGGTEKLF

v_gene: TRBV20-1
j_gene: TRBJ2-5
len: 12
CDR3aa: SASRESTAETQY

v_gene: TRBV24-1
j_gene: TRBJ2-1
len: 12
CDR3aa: ATSDLGRGNEQF

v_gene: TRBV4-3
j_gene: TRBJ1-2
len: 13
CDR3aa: ASSRYRDGDYGYT

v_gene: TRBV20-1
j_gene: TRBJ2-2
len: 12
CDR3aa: SFLAGKNTGELF

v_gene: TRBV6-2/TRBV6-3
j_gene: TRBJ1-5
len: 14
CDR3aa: ASSYRKRGWNQPQH

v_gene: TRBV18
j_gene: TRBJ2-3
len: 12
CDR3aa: ASSPWQSTDTQY

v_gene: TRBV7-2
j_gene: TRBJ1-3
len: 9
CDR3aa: ASSDRVAIY

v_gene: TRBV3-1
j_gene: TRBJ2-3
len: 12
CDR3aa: ASRRGGPTDTQY

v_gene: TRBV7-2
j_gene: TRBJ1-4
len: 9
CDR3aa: ASSPGIGLF

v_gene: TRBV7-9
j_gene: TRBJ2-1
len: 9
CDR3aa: ASSPWNEQF

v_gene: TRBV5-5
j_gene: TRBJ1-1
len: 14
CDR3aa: ASSVRQGRMNTEAF

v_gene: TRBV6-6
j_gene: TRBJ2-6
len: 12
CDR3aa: ASIHGGRANVLT

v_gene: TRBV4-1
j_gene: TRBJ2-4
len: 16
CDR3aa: ASRPRTDGTSERNIQY

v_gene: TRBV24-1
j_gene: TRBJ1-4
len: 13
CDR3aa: DTSETGDLDEKLF

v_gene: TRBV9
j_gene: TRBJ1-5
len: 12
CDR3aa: ASSPGLTNQPQH

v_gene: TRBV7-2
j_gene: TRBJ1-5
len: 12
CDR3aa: ASSPQGAHQPQH

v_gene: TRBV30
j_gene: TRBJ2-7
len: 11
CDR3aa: AWSIQRPYEQY

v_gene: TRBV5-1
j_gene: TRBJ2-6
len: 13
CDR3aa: ASSFGSSGANVLT

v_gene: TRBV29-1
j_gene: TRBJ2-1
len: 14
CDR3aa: SVEGAATWPYNEQF

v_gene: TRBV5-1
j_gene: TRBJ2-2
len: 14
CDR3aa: ASSLRAGGVAGELF